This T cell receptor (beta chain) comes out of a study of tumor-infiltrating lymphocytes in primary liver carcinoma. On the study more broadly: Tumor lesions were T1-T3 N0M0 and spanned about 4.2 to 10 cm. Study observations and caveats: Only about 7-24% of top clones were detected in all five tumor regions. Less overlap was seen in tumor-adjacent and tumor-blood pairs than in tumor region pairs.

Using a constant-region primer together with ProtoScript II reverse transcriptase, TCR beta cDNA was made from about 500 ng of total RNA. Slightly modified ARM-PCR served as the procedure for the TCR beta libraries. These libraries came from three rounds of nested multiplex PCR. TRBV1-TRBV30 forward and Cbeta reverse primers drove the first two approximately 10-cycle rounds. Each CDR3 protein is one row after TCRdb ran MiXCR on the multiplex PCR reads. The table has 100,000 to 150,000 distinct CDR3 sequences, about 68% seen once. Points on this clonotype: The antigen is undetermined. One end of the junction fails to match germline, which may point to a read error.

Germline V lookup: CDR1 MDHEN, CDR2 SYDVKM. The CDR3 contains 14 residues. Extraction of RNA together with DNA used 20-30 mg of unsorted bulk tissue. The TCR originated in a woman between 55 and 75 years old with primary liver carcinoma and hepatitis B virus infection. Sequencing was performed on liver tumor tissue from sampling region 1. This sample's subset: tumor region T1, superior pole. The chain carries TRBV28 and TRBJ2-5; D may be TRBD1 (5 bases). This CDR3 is CTSSLGQLQETQYF. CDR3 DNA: TGTACCAGCAGTTTAGGACAACTCCAAGAGACCCAGTACTTC. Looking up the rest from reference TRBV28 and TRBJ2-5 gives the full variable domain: DVKVTQSSRYLVKRTGEKVFLECVQDMDHENMFWYRQDPGLGLRLIYFSYDVKMKEKGDIPEGYSVSREKKERFSLILESASTNQTSMYLCTSSLGQLQETQYFGPGTRLLVL.